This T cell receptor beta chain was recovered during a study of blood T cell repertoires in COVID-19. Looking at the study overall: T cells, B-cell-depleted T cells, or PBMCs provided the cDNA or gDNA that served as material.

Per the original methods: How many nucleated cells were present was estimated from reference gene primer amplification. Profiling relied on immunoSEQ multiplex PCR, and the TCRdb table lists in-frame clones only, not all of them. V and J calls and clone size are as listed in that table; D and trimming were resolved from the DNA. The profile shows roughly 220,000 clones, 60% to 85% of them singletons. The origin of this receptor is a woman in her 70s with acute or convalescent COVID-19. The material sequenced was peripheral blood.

CDR3 sequence (DNA): TGTGCCAGCAGTTACGGTAGCGGGAGGGCCGCTGAGCAGTTCTTC. This gives the protein CASSYGSGRAAEQFF. This chain links TRBV6-5 with TRBJ2-1; 11 bases are shared with TRBD2. The germline V gene has CDR1 MNHEY and CDR2 SVGAGI. This CDR3 has 15 residues. Trimming took 2 bases from V and 9 from J; bases not matched to a gene: 6.